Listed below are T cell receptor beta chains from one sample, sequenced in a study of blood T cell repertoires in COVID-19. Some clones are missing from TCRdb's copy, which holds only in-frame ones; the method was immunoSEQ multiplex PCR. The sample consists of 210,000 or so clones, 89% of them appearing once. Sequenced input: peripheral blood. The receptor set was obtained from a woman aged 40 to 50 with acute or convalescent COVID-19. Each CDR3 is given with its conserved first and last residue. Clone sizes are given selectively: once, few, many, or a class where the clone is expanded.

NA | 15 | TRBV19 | CASSHLGASGNTIYF
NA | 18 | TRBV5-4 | CASSLDLNWETTNEKLFF
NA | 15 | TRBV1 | CTSSQDPGQYTEAFF
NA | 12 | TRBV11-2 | CASSPSGWEAFF
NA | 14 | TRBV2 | CASKRRERNQPQHF
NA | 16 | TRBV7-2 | CASSLERSSVGETQYF
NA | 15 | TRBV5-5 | CASSYSQGSETEAFF
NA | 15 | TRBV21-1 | CASSTGAGRLTEAFF
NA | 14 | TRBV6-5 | CASSQTLTNEKLFF
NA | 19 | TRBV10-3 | CAISESARPSRSVYNEQFF
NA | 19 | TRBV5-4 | CASSLPGQGARGVNTEAFF
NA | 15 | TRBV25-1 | CATHDRDDSNSPLHF
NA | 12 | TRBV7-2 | CASSLGGVGYTF
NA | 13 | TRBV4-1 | CASTRVGATEAFF
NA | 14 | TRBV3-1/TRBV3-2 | CASSLRAGGFEAFF
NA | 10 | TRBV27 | CASTVDGYTF
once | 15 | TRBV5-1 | CASSLAGNGDNEQFF
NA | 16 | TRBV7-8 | CASSPQDRAMNTEAFF
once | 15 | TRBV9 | CASSFGTLSNQPQHF
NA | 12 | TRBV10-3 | CAIGQENYGYTF
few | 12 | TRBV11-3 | CASSPPREGYTF
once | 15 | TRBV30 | CAWSRTGNSGNTIYF
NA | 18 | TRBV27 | CASSPPPGRTVANYGYTF
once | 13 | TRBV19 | CASSIATGYGYTF
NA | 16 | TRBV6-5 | CASSSGTGVLTGELFF